The 10 T cell receptor beta chains below were found in one sample sequenced in a study of blood T cell repertoires in COVID-19. Sequenced by immunoSEQ multiplex PCR; TCRdb stores in-frame clones only, minus some. This sample has approximately 60,000 clones; approximately 82% occur once, and the top ten carry around 8.7%. Sequenced input: peripheral blood. The receptors derive from an elderly woman with acute or convalescent COVID-19.

The gene calls are TRBV6-5 and TRBJ2-5; a possible D gene is TRBD2 (6 bases). Germline-derived CDR1 and CDR2 are MNHEY and SVGAGI. The CDR3 runs 14 residues. The V and J ends lost 5 bases and 5 bases respectively, with 15 bases between them. The DNA of the CDR3 is TGTGCCAGCAGTCTAGGACTAATTGGGGAGACCCAGTACTTC. Encoded protein: CASSLGLIGETQYF.

This rearrangement joins TRBV4-1 to TRBJ2-1, with 7 bases lining up with TRBD2. The germline V gene encodes CDR1 MGHRA and CDR2 YSYEKL. The CDR3 extends over 17 amino acids. The V gene end was trimmed by 1 base and the J gene end by 1 base; junction bases not matched to a gene: 7. CDR3: CASSQGSGVFSYNEQFF. The CDR3 coding sequence is TGCGCCAGCAGCCAAGGCAGCGGGGTTTTTTCCTACAATGAGCAGTTCTTC.

The chain couples TRBV18 to TRBJ1-2; perhaps TRBD1 as D (5 bases). Germline-derived CDR1 and CDR2 are KGHSH and LQKENI. Trimming took off 0 bases at V and 3 bases at J, with 5 bases between the two ends. The CDR3 is 13 amino acids. Written as DNA, the CDR3 is TGTGCCAGCTCACCACCGGGGCACTATGGCTACACCTTC. This sequence encodes CASSPPGHYGYTF. Based on the CDR3 plus reference TRBV18 and TRBJ1-2, the full variable domain is NAGVMQNPRHLVRRRGQEARLRCSPMKGHSHVYWYRQLPEEGLKFMVYLQKENIIDESGMPKERFSAEFPKEGPSILRIQQVVRGDSAAYFCASSPPGHYGYTFGSGTRLTVV.

CDR3 nucleotides: TGTGCCAGCAGCCCAGGAGGGGGCGCAGATACGCAGTATTTT. Encoded protein: CASSPGGGADTQYF. The chain carries TRBV5-4 and TRBJ2-3, with D tentatively TRBD1 (7 bases). V lost 4 bases and J 4 bases, leaving 13 bases between the germline ends. This CDR3 spans 14 amino acids. Germline V lookup: CDR1 SGHNT, CDR2 YYREEE (reference sequence).

The chain links TRBV6-1 to TRBJ1-2, with 9 bases lining up with TRBD1. Germline CDR1 and CDR2: MNHNS and SASEGT. The trim removed 4 bases at V and 7 bases at J, leaving 22 bases unmatched. The CDR3 extends over 19 amino acids. CDR3 in DNA: TGTGCCAGCAGTGGAGGGGACGGGTTCGGGACAGGGCGTCGTCGTGGCTACACCTTC. Translation: CASSGGDGFGTGRRRGYTF.

The J gene is TRBJ1-2, the V gene TRBV5-5, with a possible D match to TRBD1 (5 bases). Germline lookup yields CDR1 SGHKS and CDR2 YYEKEE (reference sequence). Trimming removed 4 bases from V and 4 bases from J, with 26 bases in between. The CDR3 consists of 18 residues. The CDR3 nucleotides are TGTGCCAGCAGCCCGACTCGTGGATTGACAGCGGGGGGCTATGGCTACACCTTC. Translated, it gives CASSPTRGLTAGGYGYTF. The full variable domain, in which reference TRBV5-5 and TRBJ1-2 provide the parts outside the CDR3, is DAGVTQSPTHLIKTRGQQVTLRCSPISGHKSVSWYQQVLGQGPQFIFQYYEKEERGRGNFPDRFSARQFPNYSSELNVNALLLGDSALYLCASSPTRGLTAGGYGYTFGSGTRLTVV.

The chain has TRBV10-3 and TRBJ1-6; no clear D. The CDR3 has 13 residues. V lost 9 bases, J lost 5 bases, and 11 bases lay in between. In germline, CDR1 is ENHRY, CDR2 SYGVKD. The CDR3 nucleotides read TGTGCCATGGCACAGAACAATAATTCACCCCTCCACTTT. It encodes CAMAQNNNSPLHF.

The chain uses TRBV27 and TRBJ2-7, with D perhaps TRBD1 (6 bases). The V end was cut by 3 bases, the J end by 2 bases, with 14 bases between. This CDR3 is built from 15 residues. The germline gives CDR1 MNHEY, CDR2 SMNVEV (reference sequence). The CDR3 reads CASSFRRTGTYEQYF. In nucleotides, the CDR3 is TGTGCCAGCAGTTTTAGACGTACAGGGACCTACGAGCAGTACTTC.

This clone has a handful of counts. V gene TRBV4-1 combines with J gene TRBJ2-3, with D maybe TRBD1 (6 bases). This CDR3 region has 15 residues. The germline CDR1 and CDR2 sequences are MGHRA and YSYEKL. Trimming removed 2 bases from V and 2 bases from J, with 11 bases in between. CDR3 sequence (DNA): TGCGCCAGCAGCCAACCGCTGGGGGCCACAGATACGCAGTATTTT. Its translation: CASSQPLGATDTQYF.

CDR3 sequence (DNA): TGCGCCAGCAGCTTTGGCAGGGTAGATGAAAAACTGTTTTTT. It encodes CASSFGRVDEKLFF. The gene calls are TRBV5-1 and TRBJ1-4; maybe TRBD1 (5 bases). This CDR3 contains 14 residues. V was pared by 2 bases and J by 6 bases, with 11 bases between. Germline V CDR1 and CDR2: SGHRS, YFSETQ.